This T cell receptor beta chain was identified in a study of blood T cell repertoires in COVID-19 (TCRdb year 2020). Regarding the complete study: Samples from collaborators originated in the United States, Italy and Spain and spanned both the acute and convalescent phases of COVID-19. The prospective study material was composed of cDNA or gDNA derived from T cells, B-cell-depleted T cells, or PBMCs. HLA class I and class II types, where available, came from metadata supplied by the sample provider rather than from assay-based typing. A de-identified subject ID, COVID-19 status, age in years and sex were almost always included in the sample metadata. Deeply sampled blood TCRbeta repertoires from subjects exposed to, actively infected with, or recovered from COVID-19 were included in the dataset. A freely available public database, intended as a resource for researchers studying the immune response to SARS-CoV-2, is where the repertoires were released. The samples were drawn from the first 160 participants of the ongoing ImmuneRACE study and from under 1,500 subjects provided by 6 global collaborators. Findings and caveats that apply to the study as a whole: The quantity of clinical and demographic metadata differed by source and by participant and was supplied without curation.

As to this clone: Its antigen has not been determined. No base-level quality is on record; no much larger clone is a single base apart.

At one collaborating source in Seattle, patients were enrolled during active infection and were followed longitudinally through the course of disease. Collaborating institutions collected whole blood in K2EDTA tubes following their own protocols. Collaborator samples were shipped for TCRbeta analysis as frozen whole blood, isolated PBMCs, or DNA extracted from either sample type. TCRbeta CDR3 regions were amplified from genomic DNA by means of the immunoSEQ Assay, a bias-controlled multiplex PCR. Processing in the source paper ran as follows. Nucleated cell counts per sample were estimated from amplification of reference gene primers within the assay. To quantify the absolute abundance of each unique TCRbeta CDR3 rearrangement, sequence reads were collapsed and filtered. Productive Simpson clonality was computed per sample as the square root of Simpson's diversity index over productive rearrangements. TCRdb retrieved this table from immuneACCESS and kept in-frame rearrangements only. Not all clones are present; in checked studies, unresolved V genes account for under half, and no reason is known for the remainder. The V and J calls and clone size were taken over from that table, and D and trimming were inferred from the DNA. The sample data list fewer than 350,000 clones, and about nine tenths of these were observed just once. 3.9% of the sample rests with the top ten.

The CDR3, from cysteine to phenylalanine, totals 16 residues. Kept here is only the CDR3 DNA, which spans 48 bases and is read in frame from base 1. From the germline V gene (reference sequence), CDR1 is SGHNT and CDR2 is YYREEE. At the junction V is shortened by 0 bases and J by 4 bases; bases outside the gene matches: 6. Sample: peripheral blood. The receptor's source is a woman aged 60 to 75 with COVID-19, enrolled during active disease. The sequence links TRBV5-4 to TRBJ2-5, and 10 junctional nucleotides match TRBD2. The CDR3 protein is CASSLGLAGDRETQYF. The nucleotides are TGTGCCAGCAGCTTGGGGCTAGCGGGGGACCGAGAGACCCAGTACTTC.